This TCR beta chain was profiled in a study of blood T cell repertoires in COVID-19. There are 15 residues in the CDR3. The V and J ends lost 2 bases and 2 bases, in that order; junction bases with no gene match: 5. The germline V gene has CDR1 MNHEY and CDR2 SVGEGT. Repertoires were generated with immunoSEQ multiplex PCR, while TCRdb's copy carries only in-frame clones and drops some. The sample lists around 190,000 clones, roughly 80% occurring once. This chain connects TRBV6-2 or TRBV6-3 to TRBJ2-5, with 7 bases lining up with TRBD1. Sequencing input: peripheral blood. This receptor was identified in a woman aged 50 to 65 with acute or convalescent COVID-19. CDR3 sequence (DNA): TGTGCCAGCAGTTACGGGCAGGGGGATCAAGAGACCCAGTACTTC. This gives the protein CASSYGQGDQETQYF.